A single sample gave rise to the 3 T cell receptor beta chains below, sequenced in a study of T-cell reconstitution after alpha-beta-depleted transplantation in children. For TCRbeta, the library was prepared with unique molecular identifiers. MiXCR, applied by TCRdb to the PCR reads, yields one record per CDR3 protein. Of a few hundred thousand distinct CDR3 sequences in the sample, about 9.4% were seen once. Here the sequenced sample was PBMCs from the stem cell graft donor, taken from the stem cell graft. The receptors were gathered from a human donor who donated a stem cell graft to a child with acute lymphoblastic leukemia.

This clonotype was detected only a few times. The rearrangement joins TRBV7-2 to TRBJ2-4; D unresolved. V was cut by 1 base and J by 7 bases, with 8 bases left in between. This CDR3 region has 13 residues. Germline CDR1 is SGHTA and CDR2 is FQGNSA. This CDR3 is CASSLDRTNIQYF. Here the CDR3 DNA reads TGTGCCAGCAGCTTAGATCGGACGAACATTCAGTACTTC.

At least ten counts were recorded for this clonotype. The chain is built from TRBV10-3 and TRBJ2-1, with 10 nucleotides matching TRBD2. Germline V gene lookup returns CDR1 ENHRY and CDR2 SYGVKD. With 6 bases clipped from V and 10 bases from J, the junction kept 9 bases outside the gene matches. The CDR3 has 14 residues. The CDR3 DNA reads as TGTGCCATCAGCGGGACTAGCGAGAGTAGGGAGCAGTTCTTC. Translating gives CAISGTSESREQFF.

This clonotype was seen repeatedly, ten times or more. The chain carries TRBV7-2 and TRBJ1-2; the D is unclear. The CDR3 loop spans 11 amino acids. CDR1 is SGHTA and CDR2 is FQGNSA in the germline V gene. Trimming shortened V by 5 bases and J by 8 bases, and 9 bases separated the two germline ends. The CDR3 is CASSPSMGYTF. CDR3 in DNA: TGTGCCAGCAGCCCATCGATGGGCTACACCTTC.